Listed here are 17 T cell receptor beta chains from one sample, sequenced in a study of blood T cell repertoires in COVID-19. The data were produced by immunoSEQ multiplex PCR, yet TCRdb's version contains in-frame clones alone and is incomplete. The data hold roughly 120,000 clones, with around three quarters observed a single time. Sequencing was done on a sample of peripheral blood. The receptors stem from a man between 65 and 80 years old with acute or convalescent COVID-19.

The V and J genes are TRBV6-6 and TRBJ2-7, with TRBD1 matching 7 bases. Germline V gene lookup returns CDR1 MNHNY and CDR2 SVGAGI (reference sequence). This CDR3 is 13 amino acids long. The trim removed 10 bases at V and 0 bases at J, leaving 6 bases unmatched. CDR3 sequence reads: CATDRESSYEQYF. The CDR3 region has the DNA TGTGCCACCGACAGGGAGAGCTCCTACGAGCAGTACTTC.

The V and J genes are TRBV18 and TRBJ1-3, with 10 positions matching TRBD1. Trimming took 3 bases from V and 0 from J; bases not matched to a gene: 5. Germline V gives CDR1 KGHSH, CDR2 LQKENI. The length of the CDR3 is 17 residues. CDR3 residues: CASSPGTGVASGNTIYF. As DNA, the CDR3 is TGTGCCAGCTCACCCGGGACAGGGGTAGCCTCTGGAAACACCATATATTTT.

The rearrangement links TRBV5-1 to TRBJ2-5, with 9 bases identical to TRBD2. Germline V CDR1 and CDR2: SGHRS, YFSETQ. The CDR3 spans 15 residues. Unmatched junction bases numbered 9, after V lost 4 bases and J lost 5 bases. The CDR3 DNA reads TGCGCCAGCAGCGCTGTAGCGGGAGTTGTTGAGACCCAGTACTTC. It translates to CASSAVAGVVETQYF.

This clone was seen just once. The chain couples TRBV5-1 to TRBJ1-6; D remains ambiguous. The CDR3 is 14 residues long. Trimming took 5 bases from V and 8 from J, leaving 14 bases between them. CDR1 and CDR2 (germline): SGHRS, YFSETQ. CDR3 protein: CASSRDSVDSPLHF. CDR3 sequence (DNA): TGCGCCAGCAGTCGGGATTCAGTTGATTCACCCCTCCACTTT.

The CDR3 region has the DNA TGCGCCAGCAGCCAAGGTTCAGGGTTAAACTATGGCTACACCTTC. It yields the protein CASSQGSGLNYGYTF. V and J are TRBV4-1 and TRBJ1-2; possible D gene TRBD1, 5 bases. Trimming pared 1 base from V and 2 bases from J, leaving 11 bases between. The CDR3 length is 15 residues. Germline-derived CDR1 and CDR2 are MGHRA and YSYEKL.

The chain couples TRBV5-5 to TRBJ2-1; no reliable D call. The CDR3 has 15 residues. Between the trimmed V and J ends, which lost 2 bases and 6 bases, there was a span of 15 bases. Germline V CDR1 and CDR2: SGHKS, YYEKEE (reference sequence). The CDR3 spells CASSFVPSPPNEQFF. The CDR3 bases are TGTGCCAGCAGCTTTGTACCTAGTCCCCCCAATGAGCAGTTCTTC.

This chain joins TRBV6-5 and TRBJ1-1; D remains ambiguous. CDR3 length: 14 residues. Trimming took off 0 bases at V and 1 base at J, with 6 bases between the two ends. The germline V gene has CDR1 MNHEY and CDR2 SVGAGI. The CDR3 spells CASSYSEGNTEAFF. DNA of the CDR3: TGTGCCAGCAGTTACTCGGAGGGGAACACTGAAGCTTTCTTT.

The chain combines TRBV18 with TRBJ2-5, with 9 nucleotides matching TRBD2. J gave up 4 bases and V 3 bases, and 9 bases lay outside the gene matches. The CDR3 runs to 16 residues. CDR1 is KGHSH, CDR2 LQKENI, per germline. The chain's CDR3 is CASSPAPGTSLETQYF. For the CDR3, the DNA is TGTGCCAGCTCACCCGCTCCCGGGACTAGCTTAGAGACCCAGTACTTC.

The CDR3 DNA sequence: TGTGCCAGCAGTACCACAGGGGGCTCGGCCAAAAACATTCAGTACTTC. Translating gives CASSTTGGSAKNIQYF. The gene calls are TRBV28 and TRBJ2-4; 9 bases agree with TRBD1. Germline-derived CDR1 and CDR2 are MDHEN and SYDVKM. The CDR3 has 16 residues. V shed 5 bases, J shed 1 base, and the junction held 6 bases outside the gene matches.

This chain uses TRBV24-1 with TRBJ2-5; D gene unclear. V lost 4 bases, J lost 2 bases, and 4 bases lay in between. CDR1 is KGHDR and CDR2 is SFDVKD in the germline V gene. The CDR3 runs 12 residues. Here the CDR3 DNA reads TGTGCCACCAGTGACGGTCAAGAGACCCAGTACTTC. This translates into CATSDGQETQYF.

J is TRBJ2-1 and V is TRBV29-1; the match to TRBD2 covers 16 bases. With 6 bases clipped from V and 10 bases from J, the junction kept 3 bases outside the gene matches. Germline CDR1 SQVTM, CDR2 ANQGSEA. The CDR3 covers 13 residues. The CDR3 DNA follows: TGCAGCGTGGGGGGACTAGCGGGAGGGGAGCAGTTCTTC. Translated: CSVGGLAGGEQFF.

The chain couples TRBV29-1 to TRBJ1-2; 7 bases are a match to TRBD1. CDR3 length equals 11 residues. Trimming at V came to 5 bases and at J to 8 bases, leaving 5 bases not matched to a gene. Germline V CDR1 and CDR2: SQVTM, ANQGSEA. As DNA, the CDR3 is TGCAGCGTTCGGCAGGGGGGAGGCTACACCTTC. Amino acids: CSVRQGGGYTF.

The chain uses TRBV18 and TRBJ2-2; TRBD1 agrees at 7 bases. V gave up 0 bases and J gave up 8 bases; unmatched junction bases: 0. Per germline, CDR1 KGHSH and CDR2 LQKENI. The CDR3 length is 13 residues. CDR3 protein: CASSPPDRGELFF. The DNA of the CDR3 is TGTGCCAGCTCACCACCGGACAGGGGGGAGCTGTTTTTT.

The chain links TRBV28 to TRBJ2-7; possibly TRBD2 for D (6 bases). Germline-derived CDR1 and CDR2 are MDHEN and SYDVKM. The V end was cut by 3 bases, the J end by 4 bases, with 13 bases between. The CDR3 is 14 amino acids. The CDR3 protein is CASSFAGFLYEQYF. CDR3 in DNA: TGTGCCAGCAGTTTTGCGGGATTTTTATACGAGCAGTACTTC.

The chain recombines TRBV14 with TRBJ2-7; tentatively, D is TRBD1 (6 bases). Trimming left V 3 bases short and J 7 bases short, with 13 bases between. This CDR3 region has 13 residues. The V gene's germline CDR1 is SGHDN and CDR2 FVKESK. In DNA, the CDR3 is TGTGCCAGCAGCCATCAAGGGGGATATGAGCAGTACTTC. It yields the protein CASSHQGGYEQYF.

This clone has a single count. CDR3 in DNA: TGCAGCGCCGAAGGGCAGGGTATTGATGGGGCCAACGTCCTGACTTTC. It yields the protein CSAEGQGIDGANVLTF. This chain joins TRBV29-1 and TRBJ2-6, with D possibly being TRBD1 (5 bases). The CDR3 contains 16 residues. CDR1 and CDR2 (germline): SQVTM, ANQGSEA. Deletions cut 7 bases from V and 3 bases from J, with 19 bases between.

The chain couples TRBV4-3 to TRBJ2-3, with 12 bases identical to TRBD2. V trimming: 4 bases; J trimming: 4 bases; junction bases outside the gene matches: 3. Per the germline V gene, CDR1 is LGHNA and CDR2 is YSLEER. There are 15 residues in the CDR3. CDR3 region: CASSRSSGGADTQYF. CDR3 nucleotide sequence: TGCGCCAGCAGCCGATCTAGCGGGGGGGCAGATACGCAGTATTTT.